The rows below give T cell receptor beta chains drawn from one sample of a study of T cell repertoires in cytomegalovirus infection. TCRdb re-derived calls from the reads in MiXCR, one entry per CDR3 protein. This table holds about 770,000 distinct CDR3 sequences, almost 30% found once. Their recognized antigens are unknown. The sequencing used cultured CD8+ T cells from PBMCs, collected from culture after CMV antigen stimulation. Source of these receptors: a human donor in good health (CMV status not recorded). Some clones in this sample may be carry-over from other donors' samples. The CDR3 runs from the conserved cysteine through the conserved F or W. Fields, in order: CDR3 protein, V gene, J gene.

CASSAGLPEEKLFF	TRBV5-4	TRBJ1-4
CASSLVVDSSSYNEQFF	TRBV7-6	TRBJ2-1
CASSLTPITETQYF	TRBV19	TRBJ2-5
CASSVLAPYNEQFF	TRBV13	TRBJ2-1
CASSGDLAQYF	TRBV7-9	TRBJ2-5
CASSQDLGPHRATISTDTQYF	TRBV14	TRBJ2-3
CASSLGAREQFF	TRBV7-9	TRBJ2-1
CASSLEHRGLGLPGELFF	TRBV5-8	TRBJ2-2
CAISESSFSEAFF	TRBV10-3	TRBJ1-1
CASSAHAQGIAKNIQYF	TRBV7-9	TRBJ2-4
CSARVGPDILGYQETQYF	TRBV20-1	TRBJ2-5
CASTRGPPGLGNTIYF	TRBV6-6	TRBJ1-3
CASRLTSGGATWYQETQYF	TRBV5-4	TRBJ2-5
CASSRGSMNTEAFF	TRBV12-3/TRBV12-4	TRBJ1-1
CASSYGGDRYTF	TRBV6-6	TRBJ1-2
CASSIDGTVSIYNEQFF	TRBV19	TRBJ2-1
CASSSREAGVYNEQFF	TRBV11-3	TRBJ2-1
CASSRGVVSSYNEQFF	TRBV7-2	TRBJ2-1
CASAGGRSYTF	TRBV7-9	TRBJ1-2
CARSFDASNYGYTF	TRBV19	TRBJ1-2
CASSITMNTEAFF	TRBV19	TRBJ1-1
CASSLALASGGVNEQFF	TRBV7-9	TRBJ2-1
CASSPQGPEQYF	TRBV7-6	TRBJ2-7
CASSYSKGTGDYNEQFF	TRBV6-2/TRBV6-3	TRBJ2-1
CASSGVGLASNEQFF	TRBV7-2	TRBJ2-1
CASSEDLEFNYGYTF	TRBV25-1	TRBJ1-2
CASSLVTGGTEAFF	TRBV7-6	TRBJ1-1
CSVEPRNQPQHF	TRBV20-1	TRBJ1-5
CASSLWGQGEETQYF	TRBV5-4	TRBJ2-5
CASSAGGGQGANNEQFF	TRBV9	TRBJ2-1
CASSPRAGSGNTEAFF	TRBV18	TRBJ1-1
CASSAPGHEVEKQFF	TRBV6-6	TRBJ1-4
CASSYADRFTDTQYF	TRBV6-6	TRBJ2-3
CASSPEGLAEGTYNEQFF	TRBV5-1	TRBJ2-1
CASSLSRGPRNEQFF	TRBV7-6	TRBJ2-1
CASTIGPGHLSEQYF	TRBV7-8	TRBJ2-7
CASSVAPTGTGVLTSGNTIYF	TRBV9	TRBJ1-3
CSANPPGPRGNTEAFF	TRBV20-1	TRBJ1-1
CASSLKGVDTGELFF	TRBV7-6	TRBJ2-2
CASSLTLGADTQYF	TRBV5-1	TRBJ2-3
CASTPVFSSYNEQFF	TRBV7-8	TRBJ2-1
CASSSLQDTNYGYTF	TRBV28	TRBJ1-2
CASSELASGLPIQYF	TRBV25-1	TRBJ2-4
CASSLSEGSLNTEAFF	TRBV4-1	TRBJ1-1
CASSDRQGLAKNIQYF	TRBV9	TRBJ2-4
CASSPSHGADTQYF	TRBV12-3/TRBV12-4	TRBJ2-3